This passage covers 2 T cell receptor beta chains from one sample sequenced in a study of T cells in women clearing cervical HPV infection. TCRdb's table, derived via immunoSEQ multiplex PCR, lists solely in-frame clones and lacks some. The data include fewer than 30,000 clones; the top ten clones carry 15% to 20%. Sample: blood buffy coat. The receptor source for this set is a woman aged 18-70 years with a cervical HPV16 infection that either progressed to CIN3+ or cleared (not recorded which).

For this clone: The CDR3 extends 3 residues past the end of the read, so its final part is completed from the germline J gene. V usage is TRBV30 and J usage is TRBJ1-1; D ambiguous. The CDR3 covers 12 residues. Germline CDR1 is GTSNPN and CDR2 is SVGIG (reference sequence). V lost 1 base to trimming and J lost 2 bases, with 5 bases between them. The CDR3 here is CAWSAINTEAFF. CDR3 DNA (partial): TGTGCCTGGAGTGCTATTAACACTGAA.

In terms of frequency, this clone is medium-sized (0.01 to 0.1%). The read falls 3 residues short of the CDR3 end, and the missing part is taken from the germline J gene. The chain uses TRBV20-1 and TRBJ2-7; a possible D gene is TRBD1 (6 bases). CDR1 is DFQATT and CDR2 is SNEGSKA in the germline V gene (reference sequence). Trimming pared 5 bases from V and 3 bases from J, leaving 20 bases between. The CDR3 has 15 amino acids. The CDR3 DNA, read in part, is TGCAGTGCTGCGGAGCTGGACAGCAACTTCTACGAG. Translation gives CSAAELDSNFYE. From start to end, the CDR3 is CSAAELDSNFYEQYF.